A single T cell receptor (beta chain) is shown here with its context. The antigen is unknown. There were healthy Caucasian individuals from Russia, aged about 6 to 95, serving as donors. Per sample, at least 6 micrograms of total RNA were extracted. Together with a sample-barcoded 5' primer, a J-beta primer mix was included in a second PCR lasting about 6 to 11 cycles. The template-switch adaptor, which had 12 random nucleotides, put a tag on each cDNA molecule. One entry per CDR3 protein, called by TCRdb with MiXCR from the 5' RACE reads. Among some 920,000 distinct CDR3 sequences listed, roughly 47% were seen once. This entry is derived from a study of blood T cells in healthy people across ages. Study results and caveats: The percentage of naive T cells correlated strongly with TCR beta diversity.

The sample consisted of blood. The receptor was derived from an older woman in good health.

As DNA, the CDR3 is TGTGCCAGCTCACCGGCGACAGGGCCTAACTACATTCAGTACTTC. Protein sequence: CASSPATGPNYIQYF. The rearrangement uses TRBV18 and TRBJ2-4; 7 bases are shared with TRBD1. The CDR3 loop spans 15 amino acids. V shed 3 bases and J 8 bases; nucleotides not matched to a gene: 10. Germline V gives CDR1 KGHSH, CDR2 LQKENI.